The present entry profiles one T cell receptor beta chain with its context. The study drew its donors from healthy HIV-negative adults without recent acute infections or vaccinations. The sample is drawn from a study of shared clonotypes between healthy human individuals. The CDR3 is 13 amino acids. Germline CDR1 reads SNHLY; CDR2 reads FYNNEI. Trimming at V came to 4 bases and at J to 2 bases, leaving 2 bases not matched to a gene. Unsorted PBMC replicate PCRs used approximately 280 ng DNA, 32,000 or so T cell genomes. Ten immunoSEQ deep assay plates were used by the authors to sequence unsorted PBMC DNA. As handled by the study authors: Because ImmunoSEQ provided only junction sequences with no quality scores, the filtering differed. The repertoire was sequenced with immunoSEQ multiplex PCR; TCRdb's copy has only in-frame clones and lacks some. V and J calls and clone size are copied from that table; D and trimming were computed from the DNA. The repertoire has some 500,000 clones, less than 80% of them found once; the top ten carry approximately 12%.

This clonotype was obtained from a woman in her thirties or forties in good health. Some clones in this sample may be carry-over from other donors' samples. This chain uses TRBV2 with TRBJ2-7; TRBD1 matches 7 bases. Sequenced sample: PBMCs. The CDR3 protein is CASSVGTAYEQYF. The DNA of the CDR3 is TGTGCCAGCAGTGTGGGGACAGCCTACGAGCAGTACTTC.